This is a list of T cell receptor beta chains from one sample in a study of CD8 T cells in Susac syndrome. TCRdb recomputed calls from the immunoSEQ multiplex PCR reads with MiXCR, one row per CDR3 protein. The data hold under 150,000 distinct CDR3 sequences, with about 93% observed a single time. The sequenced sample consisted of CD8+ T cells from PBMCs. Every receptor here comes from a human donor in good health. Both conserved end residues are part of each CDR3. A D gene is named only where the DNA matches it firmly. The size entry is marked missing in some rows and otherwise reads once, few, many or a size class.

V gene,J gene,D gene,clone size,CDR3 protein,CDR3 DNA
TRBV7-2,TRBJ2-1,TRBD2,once,CASSLVAGAHPNEQFF,TGTGCCAGCAGCTTAGTCGCGGGAGCCCATCCAAATGAGCAGTTCTTC
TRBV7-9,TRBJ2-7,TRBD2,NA,CASSVAGAYEQYF,TGTGCCAGCAGCGTCGCGGGGGCCTACGAGCAGTACTTC
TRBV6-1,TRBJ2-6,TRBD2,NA,CASSELTGLAHSGANVLTF,TGTGCCAGCAGTGAACTAACCGGACTAGCCCACTCTGGGGCCAACGTCCTGACTTTC
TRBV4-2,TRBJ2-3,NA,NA,CASSQDVSGLGTDTQYF,TGTGCCAGCAGCCAAGATGTATCAGGGCTAGGCACAGATACGCAGTATTTT
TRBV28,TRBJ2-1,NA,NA,CASSLSAGAHYNEQFF,TGTGCCAGCAGTTTGAGCGCAGGGGCCCACTACAATGAGCAGTTCTTC
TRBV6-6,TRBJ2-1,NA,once,CASSYTIRGSYNEQFF,TGTGCCAGCAGTTACACAATCAGGGGCTCCTACAATGAGCAGTTCTTC
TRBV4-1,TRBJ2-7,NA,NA,CASSPGTFAYEQYF,TGCGCCAGCAGCCCAGGGACATTCGCCTACGAGCAGTACTTC
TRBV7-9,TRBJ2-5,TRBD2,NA,CASSSTLTSGRNQETQYF,TGTGCCAGCAGCTCAACTCTTACTAGCGGACGAAACCAAGAGACCCAGTACTTC
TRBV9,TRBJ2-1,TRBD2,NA,CASSAGGFVEQFF,TGTGCCAGCAGCGCGGGAGGGTTCGTTGAGCAGTTCTTC
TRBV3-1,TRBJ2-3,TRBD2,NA,CASSPLVVSAGGPDTQYF,TGTGCCAGCAGCCCATTAGTGGTGTCGGCGGGAGGGCCGGATACGCAGTATTTT
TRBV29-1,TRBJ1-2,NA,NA,CSVDLANYGYTF,TGCAGCGTTGACTTAGCTAACTATGGCTACACCTTC
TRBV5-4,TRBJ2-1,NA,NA,CASSLRRASYNEQFF,TGTGCCAGCAGCTTGAGGAGGGCCTCCTACAATGAGCAGTTCTTC
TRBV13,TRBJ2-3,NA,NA,CASSPTGAKADTQYF,TGTGCCAGCAGCCCAACGGGAGCGAAGGCAGATACGCAGTATTTT
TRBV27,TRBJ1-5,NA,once,CASSQGPGQPQHF,TGTGCCAGCAGCCAGGGGCCAGGGCAGCCCCAGCATTTT
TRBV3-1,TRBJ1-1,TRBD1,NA,CASSQDQPGQGVEAFF,TGTGCCAGCAGCCAAGATCAACCGGGACAGGGAGTTGAAGCTTTCTTT
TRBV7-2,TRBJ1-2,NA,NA,CASSLTEYYGYTF,TGTGCCAGCAGCTTAACGGAGTACTATGGCTACACCTTC
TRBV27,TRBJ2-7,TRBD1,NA,CASSFGTASSYEQYF,TGTGCCAGCAGTTTCGGGACAGCCTCGTCCTACGAGCAGTACTTC
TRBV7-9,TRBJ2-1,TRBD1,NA,CASGTGDREQFF,TGTGCCAGCGGTACAGGGGACCGTGAGCAGTTCTTC
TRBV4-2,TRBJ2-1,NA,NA,CASRDYDSSYNEQFF,TGTGCCAGCAGGGACTACGATAGCTCCTACAATGAGCAGTTCTTC
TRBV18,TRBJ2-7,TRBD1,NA,CASSSRDRIYEQYF,TGTGCCAGCTCGTCCCGGGACAGGATCTACGAGCAGTACTTC
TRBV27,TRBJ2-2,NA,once,CASSPIEATGELFF,TGTGCCAGCAGCCCGATTGAGGCAACCGGGGAGCTGTTTTTT
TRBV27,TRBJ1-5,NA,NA,CASSPRAVLDQPQHF,TGTGCCAGCAGTCCCAGGGCAGTTTTAGATCAGCCCCAGCATTTT
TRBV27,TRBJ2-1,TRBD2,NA,CASEGLAGEQFF,TGTGCCAGCGAAGGACTAGCGGGTGAGCAGTTCTTC
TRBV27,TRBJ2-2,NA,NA,CASRTETNTGELFF,TGTGCCAGCAGAACCGAAACGAACACCGGGGAGCTGTTTTTT
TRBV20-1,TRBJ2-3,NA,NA,CSARDLPDTQYF,TGCAGTGCTAGAGATTTGCCGGATACGCAGTATTTT
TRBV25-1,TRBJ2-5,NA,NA,CASRWNLGETQYF,TGTGCCAGCAGATGGAACCTGGGAGAGACCCAGTACTTC
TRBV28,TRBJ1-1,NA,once,CASSPAGDTEAFF,TGTGCCAGCAGCCCAGCGGGGGACACTGAAGCTTTCTTT
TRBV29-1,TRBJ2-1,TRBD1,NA,CSVVGWTGHNEQFF,TGCAGCGTTGTAGGATGGACAGGACACAATGAGCAGTTCTTC
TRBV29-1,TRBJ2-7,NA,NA,CSVSTNYEQYF,TGCAGCGTTTCGACGAACTACGAGCAGTACTTC
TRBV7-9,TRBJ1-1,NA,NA,CASSHIAEAFF,TGTGCCAGCAGCCATATCGCTGAAGCTTTCTTT
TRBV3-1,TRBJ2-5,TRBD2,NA,CASSLGLGIETQYF,TGTGCCAGCAGCCTTGGACTAGGTATTGAGACCCAGTACTTC
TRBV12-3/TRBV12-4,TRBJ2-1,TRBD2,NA,CASSLVASGINEQFF,TGTGCCAGCAGTTTAGTGGCTAGCGGGATCAATGAGCAGTTCTTC
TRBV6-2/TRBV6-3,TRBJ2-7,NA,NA,CASSYSIPPTSYEQYF,TGTGCCAGCAGTTACTCAATTCCACCGACCTCCTACGAGCAGTACTTC
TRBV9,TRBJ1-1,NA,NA,CASSDGEAEAFF,TGTGCCAGCAGCGACGGGGAGGCTGAAGCTTTCTTT
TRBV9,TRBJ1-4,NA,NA,CAGPPGTPMGHEKLFF,TGTGCCGGGCCCCCCGGGACACCAATGGGGCATGAAAAACTGTTTTTT
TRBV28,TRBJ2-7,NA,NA,CASRTPAYEQYF,TGTGCCAGCCGGACGCCAGCCTACGAGCAGTACTTC
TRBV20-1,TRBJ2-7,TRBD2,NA,CSASREASYEQYF,TGCAGTGCTAGTCGGGAGGCCTCCTACGAGCAGTACTTC
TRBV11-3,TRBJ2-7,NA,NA,CASSFTGSSYEQYF,TGTGCCAGCAGCTTTACGGGGAGCTCCTACGAGCAGTACTTC
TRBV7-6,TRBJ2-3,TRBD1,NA,CASSIRTGEMADTQYF,TGTGCCAGCAGCATCAGGACAGGGGAAATGGCAGATACGCAGTATTTT
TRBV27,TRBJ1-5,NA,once,CASSFSTANQPQHF,TGTGCCAGCAGTTTTAGCACGGCTAATCAGCCCCAGCATTTT
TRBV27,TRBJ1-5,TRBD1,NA,CASGYRGVQPQHF,TGTGCCAGCGGTTACAGGGGAGTGCAGCCCCAGCATTTT
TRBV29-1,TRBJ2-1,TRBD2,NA,CSVAAGLAGNEQFF,TGCAGCGTGGCGGCGGGACTAGCAGGAAATGAGCAGTTCTTC
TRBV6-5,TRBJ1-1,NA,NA,CASSYSQTSYTEAFF,TGTGCCAGCAGTTACAGCCAGACTTCGTACACTGAAGCTTTCTTT
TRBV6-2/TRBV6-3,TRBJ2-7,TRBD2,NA,CASSYLAGGYEQYF,TGTGCCAGCAGTTACCTAGCGGGAGGATACGAGCAGTACTTC
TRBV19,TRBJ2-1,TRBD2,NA,CASSWGTSGNNEQFF,TGTGCCAGTAGTTGGGGGACTAGCGGGAACAATGAGCAGTTCTTC
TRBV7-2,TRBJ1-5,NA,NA,CASSLDPIGPQHF,TGTGCCAGCAGCCTCGACCCGATCGGGCCCCAGCATTTT
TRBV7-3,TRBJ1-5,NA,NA,CASSPSGLGQPQHF,TGTGCCAGCAGCCCGAGCGGGCTGGGGCAGCCCCAGCATTTT
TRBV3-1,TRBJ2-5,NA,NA,CASSQDLRAGKEETQYF,TGTGCCAGCAGCCAAGATCTACGGGCAGGGAAGGAAGAGACCCAGTACTTC
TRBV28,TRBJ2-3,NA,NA,CASSRGGSTDTQYF,TGTGCCAGCAGTAGGGGGGGCAGCACAGATACGCAGTATTTT
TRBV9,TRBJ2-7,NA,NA,CASSVGRGGGYEQYF,TGTGCCAGCAGCGTAGGCAGGGGGGGAGGCTACGAGCAGTACTTC
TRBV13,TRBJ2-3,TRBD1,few,CASSRDRGTDTQYF,TGTGCCAGCAGCCGGGACAGGGGCACAGATACGCAGTATTTT
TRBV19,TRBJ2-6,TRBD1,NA,CASSLWTGVSGANVLTF,TGTGCCAGTAGCCTTTGGACAGGAGTCTCTGGGGCCAACGTCCTGACTTTC
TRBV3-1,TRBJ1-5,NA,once,CASSPTGIGQPQHF,TGTGCCAGCAGCCCTACTGGGATAGGCCAGCCCCAGCATTTT
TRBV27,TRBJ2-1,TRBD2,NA,CASSLYQREVGGYNEQFF,TGTGCCAGCAGTTTATACCAGCGGGAGGTTGGCGGGTACAATGAGCAGTTCTTC
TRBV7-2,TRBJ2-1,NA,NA,CAIRPIRLEQFF,TGTGCCATACGACCAATCCGACTTGAGCAGTTCTTC
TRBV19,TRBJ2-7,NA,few,CASSHTSSYEQYF,TGTGCCAGTAGCCACACGAGCTCCTACGAGCAGTACTTC
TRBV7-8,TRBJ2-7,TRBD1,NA,CASSPTGTRDEQYF,TGTGCCAGCAGCCCGACAGGGACGAGGGACGAGCAGTACTTC
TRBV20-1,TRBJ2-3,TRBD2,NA,CSARERGTDTQYF,TGCAGTGCTAGGGAGCGGGGGACAGATACGCAGTATTTT
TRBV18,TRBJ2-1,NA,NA,CASSPPVPSSYNEQFF,TGTGCCAGCTCACCACCGGTACCGAGCTCCTACAATGAGCAGTTCTTC
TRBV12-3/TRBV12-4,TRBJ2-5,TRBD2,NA,CASSFGSGDLQETQYF,TGTGCCAGCAGTTTCGGTAGCGGGGACCTCCAAGAGACCCAGTACTTC